A single sample gave rise to the 10 T cell receptor beta chains below, sequenced in a study of cytomegalovirus exposure and HLA in healthy donors. PCR amplification relied on 60 Vbeta primers (plus 13 Jbeta primers). The assay was immunoSEQ multiplex PCR, and TCRdb's table has in-frame clones only and misses some. The sample gives about 150,000 clones, about 66% of which show up once; about 1.8% is in the top ten. Input material: PBMCs. These receptor sequences come from a male donor in good health and CMV-seronegative.

This chain connects TRBV9 to TRBJ1-1; 10 bases are a match to TRBD1. The CDR3 extends over 17 amino acids. Germline V gene lookup returns CDR1 SGDLS and CDR2 YYNGEE. V dropped 3 bases and J dropped 0; count of bases not matched to a gene: 8. The CDR3 DNA sequence: TGTGCCAGCAGCGGGGGGACAGGGGATACGGTGAACACTGAAGCTTTCTTT. This translates into CASSGGTGDTVNTEAFF.

This clone is a singleton in its sample. The chain is built from TRBV10-3 and TRBJ2-7, with 8 bases fitting TRBD1. The germline V gene has CDR1 ENHRY and CDR2 SYGVKD. The CDR3 is 13 residues long. V lost 4 bases, J lost 7 bases, and 6 bases stayed unmatched. The CDR3 loop reads CAISGQGRWEQYF. DNA of the CDR3: TGTGCCATCAGTGGACAGGGGAGATGGGAGCAGTACTTC.

This clone was counted between two and nine times. CDR3 in DNA: TGTGCCAGCAGCTTGGCCGGGACAGGGGGAACTGAAGCTTTCTTT. Protein sequence: CASSLAGTGGTEAFF. The rearrangement joins TRBV5-4 to TRBJ1-1, with 11 bases identical to TRBD1. This CDR3 has 15 residues. Germline assignment: CDR1 SGHNT and CDR2 YYREEE (reference sequence). Losses at the gene ends were 0 bases for V and 5 bases for J; bases not matched to a gene: 3. The entire variable domain, with the rest obtained from reference TRBV5-4 and TRBJ1-1, is as follows: ETGVTQSPTHLIKTRGQQVTLRCSSQSGHNTVSWYQQALGQGPQFIFQYYREEENGRGNFPPRFSGLQFPNYSSELNVNALELDDSALYLCASSLAGTGGTEAFFGQGTRLTVV.

This clone was observed a handful of times. One end of the junction does not line up with germline, which may come from a read error. The rearrangement uses TRBV7-9 and TRBJ1-1; D remains ambiguous. Germline-derived CDR1 and CDR2 are SEHNR and FQNEAQ (reference sequence). The CDR3 extends over 12 amino acids. The CDR3 loop is CSSSFLTSEAFF. Written as DNA, the CDR3 is TGTTCCAGCAGCTTCTTAACTTCTGAAGCTTTCTTT. Full variable domain (outside the CDR3, taken from reference TRBV7-9 and TRBJ1-1): DTGVSQNPRHKITKRGQNVTFRCDPISEHNRLYWYRQTLGQGPEFLTYFQNEAQLEKSRLLSDRFSAERPKGSFSTLEIQRTEQGDSAMYLCSSSFLTSEAFFGQGTRLTVV.

The chain combines TRBV6-1 with TRBJ1-5; 7 bases map to TRBD1. V gave up 3 bases and J gave up 3 bases; unmatched junction bases: 8. This CDR3 comprises 16 residues. Germline V gene sequence: CDR1 MNHNS, CDR2 SASEGT. In nucleotides, the CDR3 is TGTGCCAGCAGTGAGGGGACAGCGTTCTTCAATCAGCCCCAGCATTTT. The encoded protein is CASSEGTAFFNQPQHF.

This clone was observed a handful of times. The CDR3 loop is CASSFIVGELFF. Here the CDR3 DNA reads TGTGCCAGCAGCTTTATCGTCGGGGAGCTGTTTTTT. This chain uses TRBV7-9 with TRBJ2-2, with unresolved D. The ends were cut back, 3 bases at V and 7 bases at J, with 6 bases in the middle. The CDR3 is 12 residues long. The germline V gene encodes CDR1 SEHNR and CDR2 FQNEAQ (reference sequence).

In DNA form, the CDR3 reads TGTGCCAGCAGCGTAGGGGACATCCTTTCGCATGAGCAGTTCTTC. It codes for CASSVGDILSHEQFF. The chain recombines TRBV9 with TRBJ2-1, with TRBD1 as a possible D gene (6 bases). CDR1 is SGDLS and CDR2 is YYNGEE in the germline V gene. The CDR3 contains 15 residues. Trimming stripped 0 bases from V and 8 bases from J, with 15 bases between.

This sequence joins TRBV10-2 and TRBJ2-3; perhaps TRBD2 as D (5 bases). V gave up 6 bases and J gave up 2 bases, with 12 bases separating them. This CDR3 spans 14 amino acids. CDR1 is WSHSY and CDR2 is SAAADI in the germline V gene. DNA for the CDR3: TGCGCCAGCAGCGGACTCCTAAACACAGATACGCAGTATTTT. This encodes CASSGLLNTDTQYF.

The V gene is TRBV2, the J gene TRBJ2-6; 10 bases are a match to TRBD1. The V gene's germline CDR1 is SNHLY and CDR2 FYNNEI. V lost 5 bases and J lost 4; bases outside the gene matches: 14. The CDR3 extends over 19 amino acids. CDR3 in DNA: TGTGCCAGCAGTCCCGGGACAGGGGTCCCCGGGGCCGGGGCCAACGTCCTGACTTTC. It yields the protein CASSPGTGVPGAGANVLTF.

The V and J genes are TRBV19 and TRBJ1-5; no definite D call. V lost 1 base and J lost 6, with 10 bases in between. CDR1 LNHDA and CDR2 SQIVND come from the germline V gene (reference sequence). The CDR3 totals 14 residues. CDR3 DNA sequence: TGTGCCAGTAGTATAGGTCGTCTCGGTCAGCCCCAGCATTTT. Residues: CASSIGRLGQPQHF.